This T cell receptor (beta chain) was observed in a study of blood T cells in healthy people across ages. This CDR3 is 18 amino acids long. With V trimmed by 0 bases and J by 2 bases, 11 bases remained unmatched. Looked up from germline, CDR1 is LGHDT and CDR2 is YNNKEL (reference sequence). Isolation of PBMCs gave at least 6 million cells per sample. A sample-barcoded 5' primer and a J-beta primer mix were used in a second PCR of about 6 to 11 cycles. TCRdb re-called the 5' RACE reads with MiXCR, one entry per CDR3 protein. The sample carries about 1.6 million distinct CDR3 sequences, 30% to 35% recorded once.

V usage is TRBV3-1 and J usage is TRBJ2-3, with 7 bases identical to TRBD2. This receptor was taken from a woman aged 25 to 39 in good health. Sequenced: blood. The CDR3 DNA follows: TGTGCCAGCAGCCAAGATCGGCGGCGGGGGAAAGTCACAGATACGCAGTATTTT. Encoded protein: CASSQDRRRGKVTDTQYF.